This T cell receptor (beta chain) came from a study of T cells in Graves' hyperthyroidism and ophthalmopathy. In the ophthalmopathy cohort, Clinical Activity Score was at least 3, NOSPECS grade at least 4, and duration under 3 months. Based on clinical symptoms, serum thyroxine and TRAb, thyroid ultrasound and orbital computed tomography, diagnoses were reached. Amplification targeted TCR beta CDR3 regions from RNA transcripts. During a first-round RT-PCR of the TCR CDR3, the HTBI primer set was used. TCRdb reprocessed the multiplex PCR reads via MiXCR and lists one record per CDR3 protein. The sample has around 300,000 distinct CDR3 sequences; approximately 19% are singletons. Notes on the study in general: Most thyroid clonotypes expanded above 0.001 were also detected in blood.

Comment on this clonotype: Its cognate antigen is unknown.

The source of this sequence is a man in his fifties or sixties with Graves' ophthalmopathy. Sequences were obtained from blood.

DNA for the CDR3: TGTGCCACCAGTGATAACAGGGTTAGCACAGATACGCAGTATTTT. Translating it yields CATSDNRVSTDTQYF. V usage is TRBV24-1 and J usage is TRBJ2-3; D is possibly TRBD1 (6 bases). Germline loops: CDR1 KGHDR, CDR2 SFDVKD. This CDR3 is built from 15 residues. V was pared by 3 bases and J by 0 bases, with 9 bases between.